The 10 T cell receptor beta chains below come from one sample, sequenced in a study of cytotoxic CD8 clonotypes in ibrutinib-treated CLL. Assay: immunoSEQ multiplex PCR; the TCRdb copy retains only in-frame clones and omits some. This sample has tens of thousands of clones, with around 68% found just once. Sequenced here: PBMCs, sampled before ibrutinib treatment. These receptors all stem from a human donor with chronic lymphocytic leukemia.

This chain joins TRBV29-1 and TRBJ2-5; D is perhaps TRBD2 (6 bases). CDR3 length equals 12 residues. Trimming pared 5 bases from V and 2 bases from J, leaving 9 bases between. Germline V gene lookup returns CDR1 SQVTM and CDR2 ANQGSEA. Here the CDR3 DNA reads TGCAGCGTTATTAGCGGACAAGAGACCCAGTACTTC. Translating it yields CSVISGQETQYF.

The V gene is TRBV5-1, the J gene TRBJ1-2; TRBD1 is a possible D gene (5 bases). This CDR3 is 14 amino acids long. CDR1 SGHRS and CDR2 YFSETQ come from the germline V gene. V lost 0 bases and J lost 7, with 13 bases in between. CDR3 amino acids: CASSLEGNLLGYTF. The CDR3 nucleotides read TGCGCCAGCAGCTTGGAGGGGAATCTTCTTGGCTACACCTTC.

This clone is medium-sized within its sample. The chain joins TRBV10-2 to TRBJ2-1; a possible D gene is TRBD2 (5 bases). The V end lost 3 bases, the J end lost 7 bases, and 13 bases lay between the germline ends. The CDR3 is 14 amino acids. Germline V CDR1 and CDR2: WSHSY, SAAADI. CDR3 nucleotides: TGCGCCAGCAGTGACTCGGGGAGTAGAAATGAGCAGTTCTTC. Translated: CASSDSGSRNEQFF.

The chain couples TRBV27 to TRBJ2-3, with D possibly TRBD2 on 6 matching bases. Trimming stripped 2 bases from V and 5 bases from J, with 14 bases between. CDR3 length: 15 residues. CDR1 and CDR2 from the germline V gene are MNHEY and SMNVEV (reference sequence). The CDR3 is CASSLGGVGVDTQYF. Written as DNA, the CDR3 is TGTGCCAGCAGTTTAGGCGGGGTGGGGGTAGATACGCAGTATTTT.

V usage is TRBV11-2 and J usage is TRBJ2-1; TRBD2 agrees at 12 bases. Per germline, CDR1 SGHAT and CDR2 FQNNGV. The CDR3 extends over 16 amino acids. After removal of 1 base from V and 5 bases from J, the junction contained 3 bases not matched to a gene. The chain's CDR3 is CASSLVRTSGDNEQFF. DNA for the CDR3: TGTGCCAGCAGCTTAGTAAGGACTAGCGGGGACAATGAGCAGTTCTTC.

This clone turned up a few times. The rearrangement uses TRBV19 and TRBJ1-5, with D perhaps TRBD1 (5 bases). Per germline, CDR1 LNHDA and CDR2 SQIVND (reference sequence). There are 15 residues in the CDR3. V was clipped by 9 bases and J by 7 bases, with 22 bases between them. The CDR3 loop is CASSIKGSSGQPQHF. Here the CDR3 DNA reads TGTGCCAGCTCGATTAAGGGGTCCTCAGGACAGCCCCAGCATTTT. Combining the CDR3 with reference TRBV19 and TRBJ1-5 gives the whole variable domain DGGITQSPKYLFRKEGQNVTLSCEQNLNHDAMYWYRQDPGQGLRLIYYSQIVNDFQKGDIAEGYSVSREKKESFPLTVTSAQKNPTAFYLCASSIKGSSGQPQHFGDGTRLSIL.

CDR3 in amino acids: CASSPTPFAGTQYF. The DNA for the CDR3 is TGTGCCAGCAGCCCTACACCCTTTGCGGGGACCCAGTACTTC. This chain uses TRBV7-2 with TRBJ2-5; a possible D gene is TRBD2 (5 bases). V was pared by 5 bases and J by 7 bases, with 17 bases between. The CDR3 is made up of 14 amino acids. CDR1 SGHTA and CDR2 FQGNSA come from the germline V gene.

The J gene is TRBJ2-5, the V gene TRBV7-3; tentatively, D is TRBD1 (5 bases). CDR1 is SGHTA, CDR2 FQGTGA, per germline. CDR3 length: 15 residues. Trimming removed 5 bases from V and 5 bases from J, with 18 bases in between. CDR3 in amino acids: CASSRTQGIWETQYF. CDR3 DNA: TGTGCCAGCAGCCGGACCCAGGGTATTTGGGAGACCCAGTACTTC.

The V call is TRBV6-4, the J call TRBJ2-2; possibly TRBD2 for D (5 bases). There are 14 residues in the CDR3. Germline V gene sequence: CDR1 MRHNA, CDR2 SNTAGT. V was pared by 3 bases and J by 8 bases, with 13 bases between. CDR3 in DNA: TGTGCCAGCAGTGAAGAACTAGAGGTGGGGGAGCTGTTTTTT. Translated, it gives CASSEELEVGELFF.

The genes are TRBV11-2 and TRBJ2-5; 11 nucleotides line up with TRBD1. Germline V CDR1 and CDR2: SGHAT, FQNNGV. The V gene end was trimmed by 7 bases and the J gene end by 1 base; junction bases not matched to a gene: 5. This CDR3 spans 15 amino acids. The CDR3 region has the DNA TGTGCCAGCACCGTGGACAGGGGGCTCCAAGAGACCCAGTACTTC. Its protein is CASTVDRGLQETQYF. The complete variable domain, with remaining parts taken from reference TRBV11-2 and TRBJ2-5, reads EAGVAQSPRYKIIEKRQSVAFWCNPISGHATLYWYQQILGQGPKLLIQFQNNGVVDDSQLPKDRFSAERLKGVDSTLKIQPAKLEDSAVYLCASTVDRGLQETQYFGPGTRLLVL.